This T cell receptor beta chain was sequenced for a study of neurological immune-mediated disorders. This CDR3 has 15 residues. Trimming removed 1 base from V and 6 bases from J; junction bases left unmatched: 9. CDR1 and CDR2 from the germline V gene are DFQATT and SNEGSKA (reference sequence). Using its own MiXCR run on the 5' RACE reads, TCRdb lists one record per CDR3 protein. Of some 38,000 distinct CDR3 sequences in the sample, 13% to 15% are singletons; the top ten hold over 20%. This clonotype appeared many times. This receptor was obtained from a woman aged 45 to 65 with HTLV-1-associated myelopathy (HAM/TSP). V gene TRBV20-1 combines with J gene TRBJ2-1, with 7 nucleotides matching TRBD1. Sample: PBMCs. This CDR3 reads CSARVEGGASNEQFF. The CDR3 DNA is TGCAGTGCTAGAGTAGAAGGGGGCGCAAGCAATGAGCAGTTCTTC.